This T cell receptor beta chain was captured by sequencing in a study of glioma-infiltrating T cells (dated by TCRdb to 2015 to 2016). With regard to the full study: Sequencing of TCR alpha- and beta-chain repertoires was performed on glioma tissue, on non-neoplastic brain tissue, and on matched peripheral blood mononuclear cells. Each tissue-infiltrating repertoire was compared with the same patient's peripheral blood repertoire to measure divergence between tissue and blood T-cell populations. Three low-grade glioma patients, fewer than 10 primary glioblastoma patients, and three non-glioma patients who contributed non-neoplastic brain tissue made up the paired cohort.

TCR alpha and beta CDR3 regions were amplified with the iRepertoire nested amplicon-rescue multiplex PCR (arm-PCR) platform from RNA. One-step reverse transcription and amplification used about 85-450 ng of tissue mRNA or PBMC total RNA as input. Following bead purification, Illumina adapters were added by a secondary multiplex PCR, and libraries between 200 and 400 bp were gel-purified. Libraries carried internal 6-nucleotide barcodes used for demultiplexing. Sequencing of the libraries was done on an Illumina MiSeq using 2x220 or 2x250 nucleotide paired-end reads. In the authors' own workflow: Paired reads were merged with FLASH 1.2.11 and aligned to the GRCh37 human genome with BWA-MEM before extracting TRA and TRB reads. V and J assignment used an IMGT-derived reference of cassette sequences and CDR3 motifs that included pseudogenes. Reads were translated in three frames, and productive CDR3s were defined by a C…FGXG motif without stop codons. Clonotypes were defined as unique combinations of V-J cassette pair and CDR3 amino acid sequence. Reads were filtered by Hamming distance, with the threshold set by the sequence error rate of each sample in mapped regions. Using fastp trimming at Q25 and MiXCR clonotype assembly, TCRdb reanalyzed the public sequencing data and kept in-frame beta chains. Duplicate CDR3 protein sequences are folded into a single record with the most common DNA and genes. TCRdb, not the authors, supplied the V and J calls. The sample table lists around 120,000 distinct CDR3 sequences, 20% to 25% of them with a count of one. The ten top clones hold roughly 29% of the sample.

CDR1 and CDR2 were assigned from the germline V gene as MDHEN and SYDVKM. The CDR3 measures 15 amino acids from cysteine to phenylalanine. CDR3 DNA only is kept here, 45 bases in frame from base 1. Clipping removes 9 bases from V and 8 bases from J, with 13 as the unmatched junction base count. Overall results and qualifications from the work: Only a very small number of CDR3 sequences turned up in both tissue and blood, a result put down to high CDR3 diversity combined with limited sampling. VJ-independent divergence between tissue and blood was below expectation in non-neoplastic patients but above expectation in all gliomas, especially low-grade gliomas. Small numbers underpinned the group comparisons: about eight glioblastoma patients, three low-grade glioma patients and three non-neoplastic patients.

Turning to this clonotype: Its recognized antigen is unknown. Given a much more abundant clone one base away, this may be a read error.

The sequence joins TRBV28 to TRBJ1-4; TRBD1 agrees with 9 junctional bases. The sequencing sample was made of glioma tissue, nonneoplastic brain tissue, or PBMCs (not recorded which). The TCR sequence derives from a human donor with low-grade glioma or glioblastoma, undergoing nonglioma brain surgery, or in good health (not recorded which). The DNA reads TGTGCCAGAAGTCACTACAGGGGGCGTGGGGAAAAACTGTTTTTT. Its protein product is CARSHYRGRGEKLFF.